These T cell receptor beta chains were read from a single sample in a study of T cell repertoires in cytomegalovirus infection. Each CDR3 protein is one row after TCRdb ran MiXCR on the reads. Among around 210,000 distinct CDR3 sequences listed, approximately 6.7% were seen once. The material sequenced was PBMCs. These receptor sequences come from a human donor in good health (CMV status not recorded). Some clones in this sample may be carry-over from other donors' samples. CDR3s include the opening cysteine and the closing phenylalanine or tryptophan. D genes are given only for firm matches. Clone size is stated in some rows and not others, as once, few, many or a class when expanded.

clone_size j_call v_call d_call cdr3_nt cdr3_aa
many TRBJ2-1 TRBV7-2 . TGTGCCAGTCTCGAGGGGAACTACAATGAGCAGTTCTTC CASLEGNYNEQFF
many TRBJ2-7 TRBV6-5 . TGTGCCAGCAGTTACTCGCCCCAAGGGGGTTACGAGCAGTACTTC CASSYSPQGGYEQYF
many TRBJ2-5 TRBV6-2/TRBV6-3 . TGTGCCAGCAGTACGCTCAGGAGTTCCTGGGAGACCCAGTACTTC CASSTLRSSWETQYF
many TRBJ1-2 TRBV12-3/TRBV12-4 TRBD1 TGTGCCAGCAGTTTAAGACAGGGGGCAGGCTATGGCTACACCTTC CASSLRQGAGYGYTF
many TRBJ1-5 TRBV20-1 . TGCAGTGCTAGAGATCCTCAGCCGGGCCTACATCAGCCCCAGCATTTT CSARDPQPGLHQPQHF
. TRBJ1-6 TRBV28 . TGTGCCAGCAGTTTTCGGGGAAGGAATTCACCCCTCCACTTT CASSFRGRNSPLHF
many TRBJ2-1 TRBV7-6 . TGTGCCAGCAGCTCAAACAGGGTCTCCTACAATGAGCAGTTCTTC CASSSNRVSYNEQFF
many TRBJ2-2 TRBV7-2 . TGTGCCAGCGGCCGAGGAACCCAGGGAGGGGAGCTGTTTTTT CASGRGTQGGELFF
many TRBJ2-3 TRBV29-1 TRBD2 TGCAGCGTTGATCGGGGGCGGGGGGGCCTCACAGATACGCAGTATTTT CSVDRGRGGLTDTQYF
many TRBJ2-7 TRBV11-2 . TGTGCCAGCAGCCCCTTAGGAGTCGGGAAGATGGCCTACGAGCAGTACTTC CASSPLGVGKMAYEQYF
many TRBJ1-1 TRBV7-2 . TGTGCCAGCAGCTTAGGGGTCCTCGGTGAAGCTTTCTTT CASSLGVLGEAFF
many TRBJ2-3 TRBV12-3/TRBV12-4 TRBD2 TGTGCCAGCAGTGCGGGGACTAGCGGGGGTCTCACAGATACGCAGTATTTT CASSAGTSGGLTDTQYF
many TRBJ2-6 TRBV7-2 . TGTGCCAGCAGACAGAGCTCTGGGGCCAACGTCCTGACTTTC CASRQSSGANVLTF
many TRBJ2-7 TRBV7-2 . TGTGCCAGCAGCCCTGACAGACCCTCCTACGAGCAGTACTTC CASSPDRPSYEQYF
many TRBJ2-7 TRBV6-5 . TGTGCCAGCAGTTACTCGTCAGGGAAATACGAGCAGTACTTC CASSYSSGKYEQYF
many TRBJ2-2 TRBV12-3/TRBV12-4 TRBD2 TGTGCCAGCAGTTCCGGACTAGCGGGGGGAAGTAACACCGGGGAGCTGTTTTTT CASSSGLAGGSNTGELFF
many TRBJ2-5 TRBV7-2 TRBD1 TGTGCCAGCAGCTGGAAGGACAGGGGAACCCAGTACTTC CASSWKDRGTQYF
many TRBJ2-7 TRBV12-3/TRBV12-4 TRBD2 TGTGCCAGCAGGAAAGCGGGGGGCTCCTACGAGCAGTACTTC CASRKAGGSYEQYF
many TRBJ2-5 TRBV7-6 . TGTGCCAGCAGCTTAGCACAAGGAGGGATACGAGGAGAGACCCAGTACTTC CASSLAQGGIRGETQYF
few TRBJ2-4 TRBV28 TRBD1 TGTGCCAGCAGTTTATCGACAGGGGGGAGCATTCAGTACTTC CASSLSTGGSIQYF
many TRBJ2-2 TRBV5-4 TRBD2 TGTGCCAGCAGCTTACAGCGGGGCGTCCCCGGGGAGCTGTTTTTT CASSLQRGVPGELFF
many TRBJ2-2 TRBV20-1 . TGCAGTGTCAGGCTGGGGCCCGGGGAGCTGTTTTTT CSVRLGPGELFF
few TRBJ2-1 TRBV2 . TGTGCCAGCAGTCCGTACTTGCCCCTCCTCAATGAGCAGTTCTTC CASSPYLPLLNEQFF
many TRBJ2-7 TRBV7-8 TRBD1 TGTGCCAGCAGCTTAGCCCCGACAGGGGGTTTGGGCGAGCAGTACTTC CASSLAPTGGLGEQYF
many TRBJ1-1 TRBV29-1 . TGCAGCGTTGCCTCCTTATCGGCTCACACTGAAGCTTTCTTT CSVASLSAHTEAFF
. TRBJ2-3 TRBV19 TRBD2 TGTGCCAGTAGTATACGGCGGGGGGGCGCAGATACGCAGTATTTT CASSIRRGGADTQYF
many TRBJ1-1 TRBV5-4 TRBD1 TGTGCCAGCAGCCCCCCGACAGGGGAGAACACTGAAGCTTTCTTT CASSPPTGENTEAFF